This TCR beta chain appears in the sequencing data of a study of T cell changes during pregnancy in multiple sclerosis. The table came from immunoSEQ multiplex PCR; TCRdb's copy has only in-frame clones and leaves some out. The sample has 10,000 to 13,000 clones, around 89% seen once. Germline CDR1 is SGHNT and CDR2 is YENEEA. V gave up 0 bases and J gave up 8 bases, with 14 bases separating them. This CDR3 is 15 amino acids long. This sequence joins TRBV11-3 and TRBJ2-1; the D is unclear. Here the sequenced sample was CD8+ T cells from peripheral blood mononuclear cells, taken in the first trimester of pregnancy. This TCR derives from a female donor in good health, enrolled as a control in a pregnancy study. The CDR3 loop reads CASSLDMTSWDEQFF. As DNA, the CDR3 is TGTGCCAGCAGCTTAGATATGACTTCGTGGGATGAGCAGTTCTTC.